This TCR beta chain was profiled in a study of CD8+ T cells in alopecia areata. Extracted from the samples, RNA was reverse transcribed into cDNA to serve as the sequencing template. The assay was immunoSEQ multiplex PCR, and TCRdb's table has in-frame clones only and misses some. Of 140,000 to 150,000 clones in the sample, around 51% were seen once. This CDR3 spans 15 amino acids. Trimming cost V 1 base and J 4 bases; bases outside gene matches: 2. Germline loops: CDR1 SGHRS, CDR2 YFSETQ. From PBMCs, CD4+ and CD8+ T cells were sorted. The chain carries TRBV5-1 and TRBJ2-3, with 11 bases identical to TRBD2. This TCR was recovered from a human donor with alopecia areata. Sequencing was performed on CD4+ T cells sorted from blood, taken at week 0. CDR3 DNA sequence: TGCGCCAGCAGCTTGACTAGCGGGAGCCCAGATACGCAGTATTTT. Amino acids: CASSLTSGSPDTQYF.